These T cell receptor beta chains were read from a single sample in a study of CD8 T cells in Susac syndrome. TCRdb passed the immunoSEQ multiplex PCR reads through MiXCR, listing each CDR3 protein once. The sample consists of some 120,000 distinct CDR3 sequences, just under 95% of them appearing once. The specimen was CD8+ T cells from PBMCs. Every receptor here comes from a human donor in good health. Each CDR3 is given with its conserved first and last residue. A D gene is named only where the DNA matches it firmly. Only part of the rows carry a size: once, few, many, or a class if the clone is expanded.

J gene	V gene	clone size	D gene	CDR3 DNA	CDR3 protein
TRBJ2-1	TRBV12-3/TRBV12-4	NA	TRBD2	TGTGCCAGCAGTCCGGGACTAGCATTCAATGAGCAGTTCTTC	CASSPGLAFNEQFF
TRBJ1-5	TRBV27	NA	NA	TGTGCCAGCAGTTTAAGTCGGCACCAGCCCCAGCATTTT	CASSLSRHQPQHF
TRBJ1-5	TRBV6-2/TRBV6-3	once	TRBD1	TGTGCCAGCAGCCCTAACAGGGGGATAGGCAATCAGCCCCAGCATTTT	CASSPNRGIGNQPQHF
TRBJ2-3	TRBV10-3	NA	NA	TGTGCCATCAGTGGGGGACGCAGGGTATCCGGAGATACGCAGTATTTT	CAISGGRRVSGDTQYF
TRBJ1-1	TRBV6-5	NA	NA	TGTGCCAGCAGTAACCAGGAACCCCCCCCTGAAGCTTTCTTT	CASSNQEPPPEAFF
TRBJ2-1	TRBV23-1	NA	NA	TGCGCCAGCAGTCGCCTGGGGGGGCATGAGCAGTTCTTC	CASSRLGGHEQFF
TRBJ2-3	TRBV5-1	NA	NA	TGCGCCAGCAGCGCCGGGACGGTCAATACGCAGTATTTT	CASSAGTVNTQYF
TRBJ2-7	TRBV7-2	NA	NA	TGTGCCAGCAGCTTATCGAGGGGCGGCAGTTCCTACGAGCAGTACTTC	CASSLSRGGSSYEQYF
TRBJ2-3	TRBV3-1	NA	TRBD1	TGTGCCAGCAGCCCAGGCGTACCGGGACAGGATACGCAGTATTTT	CASSPGVPGQDTQYF
TRBJ1-5	TRBV4-2	NA	NA	TGTGCCAGCAGCCTCGAGTCGGACCAGCCCCAGCATTTT	CASSLESDQPQHF
TRBJ1-1	TRBV12-3/TRBV12-4	NA	NA	TGTGCCAGCAGTTCCCCCCCCAGGGGATTTGGTGAAGCTTTCTTT	CASSSPPRGFGEAFF
TRBJ1-1	TRBV13	NA	TRBD1	TGTGCCAGCAGCGCCCGACAGGGAAGCACTGAAGCTTTCTTT	CASSARQGSTEAFF
TRBJ1-6	TRBV30	NA	NA	TGTGCCTGGAGTCGCCCGGTTGGAGGGATCGGCGATTCACCCCTCCACTTT	CAWSRPVGGIGDSPLHF
TRBJ1-2	TRBV12-3/TRBV12-4	NA	NA	TGTGCCAGCACCACGGGAGGGGGCTATGGCTACACCTTC	CASTTGGGYGYTF
TRBJ2-7	TRBV5-1	NA	TRBD2	TGCGCCAGCAGCTTGAGGGAGGGCTACGAGCAGTACTTC	CASSLREGYEQYF
TRBJ2-7	TRBV7-3	NA	TRBD1	TGTGCCAGCAGCCTTACCCGTCTACAGGGGAGCGAGCAGTACTTC	CASSLTRLQGSEQYF
TRBJ1-1	TRBV2	NA	NA	TGTGCCAGCAGTGTACAGGGATTCGACACTGAAGCTTTCTTT	CASSVQGFDTEAFF
TRBJ2-5	TRBV25-1	NA	NA	TGTGCCAGCAGTAGAATGGGATCCTCCGGGCAAGAGACCCAGTACTTC	CASSRMGSSGQETQYF
TRBJ2-1	TRBV5-6	NA	NA	TGTGCCAGCAGCTTACTACCGGGACCAGAGCACAATGAGCAGTTCTTC	CASSLLPGPEHNEQFF
TRBJ1-5	TRBV18	once	NA	TGTGCCAGCAGCGGGAAGGATAGCAATCAGCCCCAGCATTTT	CASSGKDSNQPQHF
TRBJ1-1	TRBV5-1	NA	NA	TGCGCCAGCAGCGACGGAGGGGTGGCTGAAGCTTTCTTT	CASSDGGVAEAFF
TRBJ2-7	TRBV5-1	NA	NA	TGCGCCAGCGGACCGGCTGGGGGACGCGAGCAGTACTTC	CASGPAGGREQYF
TRBJ2-3	TRBV6-6	NA	TRBD2	TGTGCCAGCAGGGGTACTAGCGGGAGGGCAGATACGCAGTATTTT	CASRGTSGRADTQYF
TRBJ2-7	TRBV20-1	NA	NA	TGCAGTGCCCTGTCTCCGAGACAGGTCTCGGGCGAGCAGTACTTC	CSALSPRQVSGEQYF
TRBJ2-7	TRBV29-1	NA	TRBD2	TGCAGCGTTGTTGGCCTAGCGGGAGTTGGCGAGCAGTACTTC	CSVVGLAGVGEQYF
TRBJ2-7	TRBV7-9	NA	NA	TGTGCCAGCAGCTTAACAGCGAACGACGAGCAGTACTTC	CASSLTANDEQYF
TRBJ1-5	TRBV5-6	NA	NA	TGTGCCAGCAGCTTTTCGACCCGGGGAGCCCAGCATTTT	CASSFSTRGAQHF
TRBJ2-3	TRBV29-1	NA	NA	TGCAGCGTCGCGCCGGGAGATACGCAGTATTTT	CSVAPGDTQYF
TRBJ2-7	TRBV20-1	NA	TRBD1	TGCAGTGCTAGATCCACTGGAAGACAGGGGAGCTCCTACGAGCAGTACTTC	CSARSTGRQGSSYEQYF